The following is a TCR beta chain sequence with its context. The sample comes from a study of cytomegalovirus exposure and HLA in healthy donors. With 60 Vbeta and 13 Jbeta primers, the PCR was carried out. Generated by immunoSEQ multiplex PCR, the TCRdb table keeps only in-frame clones and is missing some. The profile shows 77,000 or so clones, 70% to 85% of them singletons. Per germline, CDR1 MNHNS and CDR2 SASEGT. This CDR3 spans 11 amino acids. Trimming removed 11 bases at V and 4 bases at J, with 11 bases between. The sample was PBMCs. This clonotype was sampled from a man between 65 and 85 years old in good health and CMV-seropositive. The chain links TRBV6-1 to TRBJ2-5; D might be TRBD2 (6 bases). In DNA form, the CDR3 reads TGTGCCTTTGGAGCGGGAGAGACCCAGTACTTC. Amino acids: CAFGAGETQYF.